These 23 T cell receptor beta chains were all obtained from the same sample, sequenced in a study of T cells expressing NK-cell markers. TCRdb re-called the 5' RACE reads and gives one entry per CDR3 protein, without DNA. Recorded for this sample: 150,000 or so distinct CDR3 sequences. The source material was blood T cells: a sorted CD56 or NKG2C T cell subset, CD4+ or CD8+ T cells, or bulk PBMC T cells (not recorded which). These receptors originate from a woman between 45 and 60 years old in good health.

This rearrangement joins TRBV27 to TRBJ2-7; TCRdb's D call of TRBD1 is untestable without DNA. The CDR3 runs to 14 residues. Germline V CDR1 and CDR2: MNHEY, SMNVEV (reference sequence). CDR3 loop: CASSFYRLGYEQYF.

This chain connects TRBV7-9 to TRBJ2-7; TCRdb's assignment of TRBD1 cannot be checked, as there is no DNA. The CDR3 runs 15 residues. In germline, CDR1 is SEHNR, CDR2 FQNEAQ (reference sequence). CDR3 sequence: CASSTRTGLDYEQYF.

The J gene is TRBJ2-1, the V gene TRBV7-9. Germline V gives CDR1 SEHNR, CDR2 FQNEAQ (reference sequence). CDR3 length: 12 residues. The CDR3 reads CASSSGGTEQFF.

CDR3 region: CASSGSTDTQYF. The rearrangement uses TRBV25-1 and TRBJ2-3. CDR1 MGHDK and CDR2 SYGVNS come from the germline V gene. The CDR3 loop spans 12 amino acids.

This chain connects TRBV28 to TRBJ2-7; without DNA, the TCRdb call of TRBD2 cannot be checked. CDR3 length: 14 residues. From germline, CDR1 is MDHEN and CDR2 SYDVKM. Here the CDR3 reads CASSVRDYNYEQYF. Combining the CDR3 with reference TRBV28 and TRBJ2-7 gives the whole variable domain DVKVTQSSRYLVKRTGEKVFLECVQDMDHENMFWYRQDPGLGLRLIYFSYDVKMKEKGDIPEGYSVSREKKERFSLILESASTNQTSMYLCASSVRDYNYEQYFGPGTRLTVT.

V usage is TRBV27 and J usage is TRBJ2-3; TCRdb's D gene call, TRBD1, goes unchecked for lack of DNA. Per the germline V gene, CDR1 is MNHEY and CDR2 is SMNVEV (reference sequence). This CDR3 region has 15 residues. This CDR3 is CASTPWGDSTDTQYF.

The chain recombines TRBV19 with TRBJ2-1; TCRdb reports TRBD2, a call that lacks DNA to check it against. The CDR3 is made up of 15 amino acids. Germline values: CDR1 LNHDA, CDR2 SQIVND (reference sequence). This CDR3 is CASTLSSGSPPEQFF. The full variable domain, in which reference TRBV19 and TRBJ2-1 provide the parts outside the CDR3, is DGGITQSPKYLFRKEGQNVTLSCEQNLNHDAMYWYRQDPGQGLRLIYYSQIVNDFQKGDIAEGYSVSREKKESFPLTVTSAQKNPTAFYLCASTLSSGSPPEQFFGPGTRLTVL.

This chain uses TRBV4-1 with TRBJ2-1; TCRdb's assignment of TRBD2 cannot be checked, as there is no DNA. CDR3 length: 14 amino acids. Germline-derived CDR1 and CDR2 are MGHRA and YSYEKL. The CDR3 region is CASMGLAGGYEQFF.

The chain uses TRBV19 and TRBJ2-1; as DNA is missing, the TRBD2 call by TCRdb cannot be tested. Germline CDR1 and CDR2: LNHDA and SQIVND (reference sequence). This CDR3 region has 13 residues. The CDR3 reads CASKLAGATEQFF. Supplemented by reference TRBV19 and TRBJ2-1, the full variable domain reads DGGITQSPKYLFRKEGQNVTLSCEQNLNHDAMYWYRQDPGQGLRLIYYSQIVNDFQKGDIAEGYSVSREKKESFPLTVTSAQKNPTAFYLCASKLAGATEQFFGPGTRLTVL.

This rearrangement joins TRBV7-9 to TRBJ2-3; the D gene TCRdb calls, TRBD2, cannot be checked with no DNA. CDR3 size: 13 residues. The germline V gene encodes CDR1 SEHNR and CDR2 FQNEAQ (reference sequence). CDR3 in amino acids: CASSFLGEDTQYF.

This CDR3 reads CASRVPGEPYNSPLHF. V usage is TRBV6-5 and J usage is TRBJ1-6; there is no DNA to check the TCRdb D call of TRBD1. This CDR3 comprises 16 residues. Germline CDR1 and CDR2: MNHEY and SVGAGI.

The gene calls are TRBV5-1 and TRBJ2-1; TCRdb's D call of TRBD2 is untestable without DNA. The CDR3 consists of 17 residues. Germline CDR1 and CDR2: SGHRS and YFSETQ. The CDR3 sequence: CASSLDPGTTYYNEQFF.

This chain connects TRBV6-1 to TRBJ2-4; absent DNA, TCRdb's TRBD1 call cannot be checked. The CDR3 runs 15 residues. Germline loops: CDR1 MNHNS, CDR2 SASEGT. The CDR3 loop reads CASSEGTGTKNIQYF.

V and J are TRBV7-9 and TRBJ2-3; TCRdb proposes TRBD2, but this gene call is untestable without DNA. The CDR3 runs to 15 residues. Per germline, CDR1 SEHNR and CDR2 FQNEAQ (reference sequence). The CDR3 protein is CASSPRIGGADTQYF.

The chain couples TRBV29-1 to TRBJ2-1; TCRdb returns TRBD2, unconfirmable since there is no DNA. CDR3 length: 14 amino acids. Germline V gene lookup returns CDR1 SQVTM and CDR2 ANQGSEA. The CDR3 spells CSVITGTPGGEQFF.

This chain joins TRBV7-9 and TRBJ2-1; TCRdb lists TRBD2, though no DNA is available to test this call. The germline V gene encodes CDR1 SEHNR and CDR2 FQNEAQ (reference sequence). The CDR3 is 15 amino acids. Here the CDR3 reads CASSLLAGGPYEQFF.

This rearrangement joins TRBV20-1 to TRBJ2-7; the TCRdb call, TRBD2, lacks DNA for checking. Germline-derived CDR1 and CDR2 are DFQATT and SNEGSKA (reference sequence). The CDR3 spans 12 residues. The chain's CDR3 is CSAPQEGYEQYF.

The gene calls are TRBV7-9 and TRBJ2-1; there is no DNA to check the TCRdb D call of TRBD2. The CDR3 has 16 amino acids. Germline V gene data show CDR1 as SEHNR and CDR2 as FQNEAQ (reference sequence). CDR3 sequence reads: CASSLALAALYNEQFF.

The J gene is TRBJ1-4, the V gene TRBV13; TCRdb indicates TRBD1, and absent DNA this call remains unverified. Germline V gives CDR1 PRHDT, CDR2 FYEKMQ (reference sequence). The CDR3 consists of 16 residues. The CDR3 sequence is CASSLAGTGKDEKLFF.

The V and J genes are TRBV4-1 and TRBJ2-2; TCRdb selects TRBD1, and the lack of DNA leaves this call unchecked. Germline V gene data show CDR1 as MGHRA and CDR2 as YSYEKL. CDR3 length: 14 amino acids. The CDR3 region is CASSGYRGTGELFF.

This sequence joins TRBV29-1 and TRBJ2-3; TCRdb's D call of TRBD1 is untestable without DNA. CDR1 SQVTM and CDR2 ANQGSEA come from the germline V gene. The CDR3 has 14 residues. The CDR3 is CSVEVLGGTDTQYF.

The V call is TRBV4-1, the J call TRBJ2-7; absent DNA, TCRdb's TRBD1 call cannot be checked. The CDR3 length is 17 residues. The V gene's germline CDR1 is MGHRA and CDR2 YSYEKL. CDR3 in amino acids: CASSQDRGGATPNEQYF.

The chain joins TRBV27 to TRBJ1-1; the D call from TCRdb, TRBD1, cannot be confirmed without DNA. Germline CDR1 MNHEY, CDR2 SMNVEV (reference sequence). This CDR3 has 15 amino acids. The CDR3 sequence is CASSQGAYRNTEAFF.